These 30 T cell receptor beta chains originate from one sample sequenced in a study of siplizumab effects on memory and regulatory T cells. Data came from immunoSEQ multiplex PCR; TCRdb stores just in-frame clones and leaves some out. The data show roughly 93,000 clones, 85% to 95% seen once. Material: non-Treg CD4+ T cells sorted from blood. The receptors shown here come from a human donor in good health.

The V gene is TRBV4-1, the J gene TRBJ2-3; tentatively, D is TRBD2 (5 bases). With 6 bases removed from V and 4 bases from J, the gap between germline ends came to 17 bases. Germline CDR1 reads MGHRA; CDR2 reads YSYEKL. The CDR3 consists of 15 residues. DNA for the CDR3: TGCGCCAGCAGGCGGGTGGGCGTAGAAGCAGATACGCAGTATTTT. Amino acids: CASRRVGVEADTQYF.

The chain couples TRBV30 to TRBJ1-1; the D is unclear. There are 12 residues in the CDR3. CDR1 is GTSNPN and CDR2 is SVGIG in the germline V gene (reference sequence). Trimming stripped 3 bases from V and 5 bases from J, with 10 bases between. The CDR3 DNA reads TGTGCCTGGAGCGACGTGGGGACTGAAGCTTTCTTT. It yields the protein CAWSDVGTEAFF.

This clone appeared once. The chain is built from TRBV11-2 and TRBJ2-1, with D perhaps TRBD2 (6 bases). Germline CDR1 is SGHAT and CDR2 is FQNNGV. The V and J ends lost 10 bases and 0 bases respectively, with 16 bases between them. The length of the CDR3 is 15 residues. This CDR3 is CATSGLESSYNEQFF. The CDR3 nucleotides are TGTGCCACCTCGGGACTTGAGAGCTCCTACAATGAGCAGTTCTTC.

The rearrangement links TRBV18 to TRBJ1-2, with D perhaps matching TRBD1 (5 bases). Germline CDR1 KGHSH, CDR2 LQKENI. Trimming left V 0 bases short and J 4 bases short, with 15 bases between. The CDR3 spans 16 residues. The CDR3 loop is CASSPPIGARSYGYTF. The CDR3 DNA follows: TGTGCCAGCTCACCACCGATCGGGGCGCGATCCTATGGCTACACCTTC.

The chain joins TRBV28 to TRBJ2-1, with D tentatively TRBD1 (7 bases). The germline V gene encodes CDR1 MDHEN and CDR2 SYDVKM. The CDR3 covers 15 residues. Trimming shortened V by 8 bases and J by 7 bases, and 21 bases separated the two germline ends. In DNA, the CDR3 is TGTGCCAGCGGAGGGGGCGGATTGAGAGGTAATGAGCAGTTCTTC. It yields the protein CASGGGGLRGNEQFF.

The chain links TRBV5-1 to TRBJ2-2, with D uncertain. Between the trimmed V and J ends, which lost 0 bases and 7 bases, there was a span of 4 bases. The CDR3 is made up of 12 amino acids. From germline, CDR1 is SGHRS and CDR2 YFSETQ. CDR3 sequence: CASSLEHGELFF. In DNA, the CDR3 is TGCGCCAGCAGCTTGGAGCACGGGGAGCTGTTTTTT.

The chain carries TRBV6-5 and TRBJ2-7; D is perhaps TRBD1 or TRBD2 (5 bases each). The CDR3 runs to 13 residues. The ends were cut back, 6 bases at V and 3 bases at J, with 12 bases in the middle. Germline V gene data show CDR1 as MNHEY and CDR2 as SVGAGI. CDR3 loop: CASRKRDGYEQYF. The CDR3 DNA follows: TGTGCCAGCAGAAAACGGGACGGCTACGAGCAGTACTTC.

The V call is TRBV14, the J call TRBJ2-7, with TRBD1 matching 9 bases. With V trimmed by 4 bases and J by 11 bases, 9 bases remained unmatched. Germline V gives CDR1 SGHDN, CDR2 FVKESK. The length of the CDR3 is 13 residues. CDR3 in amino acids: CASSPTRQGVEYF. DNA of the CDR3: TGTGCCAGCAGCCCAACCCGACAGGGGGTTGAGTACTTC.

V and J are TRBV18 and TRBJ2-2, with D uncertain. The CDR3 is 12 amino acids. Trimming stripped 1 base from V and 5 bases from J, with 2 bases between. CDR1 is KGHSH and CDR2 is LQKENI in the germline V gene. This CDR3 is CASSPRTGELFF. The CDR3 DNA sequence: TGTGCCAGCTCACCACGGACCGGGGAGCTGTTTTTT.

CDR3 residues: CASSLAGQGVYNTEAFF. CDR3 nucleotide sequence: TGTGCCAGCAGCTTGGCCGGGCAGGGGGTCTACAACACTGAAGCTTTCTTT. The chain links TRBV5-4 to TRBJ1-1; TRBD1 matches 7 bases. Trimming cost V 0 bases and J 2 bases; bases outside gene matches: 10. This CDR3 spans 17 amino acids. Germline V gives CDR1 SGHNT, CDR2 YYREEE (reference sequence).

The chain recombines TRBV28 with TRBJ2-5; 9 nucleotides align to TRBD1. Trimming cost V 8 bases and J 1 base; bases outside gene matches: 11. The CDR3 contains 16 residues. CDR1 and CDR2 (germline): MDHEN, SYDVKM. CDR3: CASFNEGTGTQETQYF. CDR3 nucleotide sequence: TGTGCCAGCTTCAACGAGGGGACAGGGACCCAAGAGACCCAGTACTTC.

The chain uses TRBV5-1 and TRBJ2-3; D is uncertain. CDR1 is SGHRS, CDR2 YFSETQ, per germline. The CDR3 is made up of 17 amino acids. The V end was cut by 4 bases, the J end by 1 base, with 19 bases between. For the CDR3, the DNA is TGCGCCAGCAGCCGGACCCAGAACGGACGGGGCACAGATACGCAGTATTTT. As protein: CASSRTQNGRGTDTQYF.

V gene TRBV18 combines with J gene TRBJ2-3; 9 positions agree with TRBD1. Germline V lookup: CDR1 KGHSH, CDR2 LQKENI. This CDR3 spans 20 amino acids. The J segment lost 3 bases and the V segment lost 3 bases, leaving 19 bases of the junction unmatched. CDR3 sequence reads: CASSPTMGGTGTGHTDTQYF. In nucleotides, the CDR3 is TGTGCCAGCTCACCGACCATGGGGGGGACCGGGACAGGGCATACAGATACGCAGTATTTT. The full variable domain, completed using reference TRBV18 and TRBJ2-3, is NAGVMQNPRHLVRRRGQEARLRCSPMKGHSHVYWYRQLPEEGLKFMVYLQKENIIDESGMPKERFSAEFPKEGPSILRIQQVVRGDSAAYFCASSPTMGGTGTGHTDTQYFGPGTRLTVL.

This clone has just one count. The J gene is TRBJ2-1, the V gene TRBV6-4, with TRBD2 matching 11 bases. The V gene end was trimmed by 6 bases and the J gene end by 10 bases; junction bases not matched to a gene: 11. The CDR3 spans 15 residues. Germline values: CDR1 MRHNA, CDR2 SNTAGT. DNA for the CDR3: TGTGCCAGCAGCCCGACGGGACTAGCGGTCGGCGAGCAGTTCTTC. This codes for CASSPTGLAVGEQFF.

The chain joins TRBV28 to TRBJ2-7; the match to TRBD2 covers 13 bases. In germline, CDR1 is MDHEN, CDR2 SYDVKM. There are 18 residues in the CDR3. With 6 bases clipped from V and 5 bases from J, the junction kept 16 bases outside the gene matches. The CDR3 is CASRLRPPGLAGAHEQYF. DNA for the CDR3: TGTGCCAGCAGGTTGAGACCACCCGGACTAGCGGGAGCCCACGAGCAGTACTTC.

This chain uses TRBV19 with TRBJ2-1; TRBD1 aligns across 7 bases. The V segment lost 2 bases and the J segment 5 bases; nucleotides outside the gene matches: 6. CDR3 length: 15 amino acids. From germline, CDR1 is LNHDA and CDR2 SQIVND (reference sequence). The CDR3 is CASSILEGAHNEQFF. The CDR3 DNA is TGTGCCAGTAGTATACTTGAGGGGGCCCACAATGAGCAGTTCTTC. The entire variable domain, with the rest obtained from reference TRBV19 and TRBJ2-1, is as follows: DGGITQSPKYLFRKEGQNVTLSCEQNLNHDAMYWYRQDPGQGLRLIYYSQIVNDFQKGDIAEGYSVSREKKESFPLTVTSAQKNPTAFYLCASSILEGAHNEQFFGPGTRLTVL.

V gene TRBV19 combines with J gene TRBJ2-1, with D perhaps matching TRBD1 (5 bases). Trimming left V 4 bases short and J 6 bases short, with 10 bases between. The CDR3 has 13 residues. From germline, CDR1 is LNHDA and CDR2 SQIVND (reference sequence). CDR3 DNA: TGTGCCAGTAGTAGTGCTAGGGGCAATGAGCAGTTCTTC. This codes for CASSSARGNEQFF. Full variable domain (missing parts from reference TRBV19 and TRBJ2-1): DGGITQSPKYLFRKEGQNVTLSCEQNLNHDAMYWYRQDPGQGLRLIYYSQIVNDFQKGDIAEGYSVSREKKESFPLTVTSAQKNPTAFYLCASSSARGNEQFFGPGTRLTVL.

The chain carries TRBV30 and TRBJ1-1, with unresolved D. V gave up 0 bases and J gave up 0 bases, with 8 bases separating them. This CDR3 spans 14 amino acids. Germline V gene lookup returns CDR1 GTSNPN and CDR2 SVGIG (reference sequence). The CDR3 reads CAWSVMHMNTEAFF. CDR3 DNA: TGTGCCTGGAGTGTTATGCACATGAACACTGAAGCTTTCTTT. The full variable domain, its missing parts supplied by reference TRBV30 and TRBJ1-1, is SQTIHQWPATLVQPVGSPLSLECTVEGTSNPNLYWYRQAAGRGLQLLFYSVGIGQISSEVPQNLSASRPQDRQFILSSKKLLLSDSGFYLCAWSVMHMNTEAFFGQGTRLTVV.

The CDR3 protein is CASSLGGGEGLRQQFF. The CDR3 DNA reads TGTGCCAGCAGCCTGGGGGGCGGGGAAGGACTGAGACAGCAGTTCTTC. The rearrangement uses TRBV4-2 and TRBJ2-1; perhaps D is TRBD1 or TRBD2 (6 bases each). The CDR3 loop spans 16 amino acids. Germline lookup yields CDR1 LGHNA and CDR2 YNFKEQ. V shed 4 bases and J shed 11 bases, with 24 bases lying between them.

The V call is TRBV7-9, the J call TRBJ2-5; D unclear. Germline values: CDR1 SEHNR, CDR2 FQNEAQ (reference sequence). This CDR3 comprises 12 residues. V lost 1 base and J lost 4, with 4 bases in between. This chain's CDR3 is CASSLVGETQYF. The DNA for the CDR3 is TGTGCCAGCAGCTTAGTTGGAGAGACCCAGTACTTC.

The gene calls are TRBV11-3 and TRBJ2-7; 7 bases are shared with TRBD2. Looked up from germline, CDR1 is SGHNT and CDR2 is YENEEA. V was clipped by 0 bases and J by 12 bases; unmatched bases: 14. The CDR3 is 15 amino acids. The CDR3 nucleotides are TGTGCCAGCAGCTTAGATTCTGGATGGGGGGGACGGCTGTACTTC. Translation: CASSLDSGWGGRLYF.

The chain combines TRBV11-2 with TRBJ2-5; the D is unclear. Near its end, the DNA agrees better with TRBJ2-7, so the J call may be wrong. CDR3 length equals 14 residues. The germline gives CDR1 SGHAT, CDR2 FQNNGV. In DNA form, the CDR3 reads TGTGCCAGCAGCTTAAGGTCGTCCTCCTACGAGCAGTACTTC. Amino acid sequence: CASSLRSSSYEQYF.

This chain joins TRBV5-4 and TRBJ2-3, with a tentative D call TRBD2 (6 bases). V shed 6 bases and J shed 2 bases, with 16 bases lying between them. CDR1 and CDR2 (germline): SGHNT, YYREEE (reference sequence). The CDR3 sequence is 15 residues long. In DNA, the CDR3 is TGTGCCAGCACCAGACCGGGACTCTTCACAGATACGCAGTATTTT. It yields the protein CASTRPGLFTDTQYF.

The chain links TRBV4-1 to TRBJ1-5; possible D gene TRBD1, 5 bases. Looked up from germline, CDR1 is MGHRA and CDR2 is YSYEKL. V was clipped by 0 bases and J by 2 bases, with 17 bases between them. The CDR3 sequence is 18 residues long. This CDR3 is CASSQDPSAGVGNQPQHF. The DNA for the CDR3 is TGCGCCAGCAGCCAAGATCCCTCCGCGGGGGTGGGCAATCAGCCCCAGCATTTT.

This clone was counted only a few times. The V gene is TRBV6-6, the J gene TRBJ2-7, with TRBD1 matching 10 bases. V lost 5 bases and J lost 5; bases outside the gene matches: 9. Germline V CDR1 and CDR2: MNHNY, SVGAGI (reference sequence). CDR3 length equals 15 residues. As DNA, the CDR3 is TGTGCCAGCAGTGCGACAGGGGGCGCAGGTAACGAGCAGTACTTC. Protein sequence: CASSATGGAGNEQYF.

This clone was observed once. The chain combines TRBV7-3 with TRBJ2-2; 14 positions match TRBD2. The V segment lost 4 bases and the J segment 6 bases; nucleotides outside the gene matches: 4. This CDR3 region has 16 residues. Per the germline V gene, CDR1 is SGHTA and CDR2 is FQGTGA. CDR3 region: CASSSGLAGVAGELFF. CDR3 bases: TGTGCCAGCAGCTCGGGACTAGCGGGAGTCGCCGGGGAGCTGTTTTTT.

V usage is TRBV9 and J usage is TRBJ2-2; TRBD2 might be the D (5 bases). CDR3 length equals 16 residues. CDR1 is SGDLS, CDR2 YYNGEE, per germline. V was pared by 0 bases and J by 4 bases, with 13 bases between. The CDR3 sequence: CASSVVTSWVTGELFF. The CDR3 nucleotides are TGTGCCAGCAGCGTAGTTACTAGTTGGGTCACCGGGGAGCTGTTTTTT.

The rearrangement uses TRBV5-4 and TRBJ2-7; the match to TRBD2 covers 11 bases. V was pared by 5 bases and J by 3 bases, with 7 bases of the junction left unmatched. CDR1 is SGHNT and CDR2 is YYREEE in the germline V gene (reference sequence). The CDR3 has 15 amino acids. CDR3 nucleotides: TGTGCCAGCAGGGAGGGACTAGCGGAGCTCTACGAGCAGTACTTC. It encodes CASREGLAELYEQYF.

This clone was counted between two and nine times. The V gene is TRBV5-6, the J gene TRBJ2-2; D possibly corresponds to TRBD2 (7 bases). The CDR3 has 16 amino acids. Germline assignment: CDR1 SGHDT and CDR2 YYEEEE. Trimming stripped 6 bases from V and 2 bases from J, with 17 bases between. The CDR3 sequence: CASNRKAGANTGELFF. The CDR3 coding sequence is TGTGCCAGCAACAGGAAGGCGGGGGCAAACACCGGGGAGCTGTTTTTT.

In DNA form, the CDR3 reads TGTGCCAGTAGTATCGCTAGCGGGAACCAAGAGACCCAGTACTTC. Protein: CASSIASGNQETQYF. The rearrangement joins TRBV19 to TRBJ2-5, with 9 bases matching TRBD2. Germline trimming cut 3 bases from V and 0 bases from J; bases unmatched to any gene: 2. Germline V gene lookup returns CDR1 LNHDA and CDR2 SQIVND (reference sequence). The CDR3 covers 15 residues.